This TCR beta chain was obtained from a study of cytomegalovirus exposure and HLA in healthy donors. Overall study findings and caveats: Donors belonging to an Asian-associated ancestry cluster reportedly showed fewer N-insertions in productive TCRs than the roughly 700-donor mean, according to what a later analysis found. V- and J-gene trimming of TCR beta was linked (in a later analysis) to a missense DCLRE1C variant. Within an earlier analysis, most TCR beta V segments proved productive either about 90% or about 30% of the time. Confirmation in vitro established that three CMV-associated chains were specific for CMV antigens.

Primers included in the PCR were 60 Vbeta and 13 Jbeta primers. Assay: immunoSEQ multiplex PCR; the TCRdb copy retains only in-frame clones and omits some. The table lists tens of thousands of clones, 82% of them singletons. On this clone: Its antigen is still unknown.

The CDR3 has 16 amino acids. V was shortened by 5 bases and J by 8 bases, with 21 bases between the two germline ends. Germline CDR1 is SGHTA and CDR2 is FQGNSA. This receptor was taken from a man aged 50 to 60 in good health and CMV-seronegative. The chain is built from TRBV7-2 and TRBJ1-4; a possible D gene is TRBD1 (6 bases). Specimen: PBMCs. Written as DNA, the CDR3 is TGTGCCAGCAGCCCCCGGGGGGGGCAATTTGGAGAAAAACTGTTTTTT. It encodes CASSPRGGQFGEKLFF.